Listed below are T cell receptor beta chains from one sample, sequenced in a study of technical replicates of blood from several donors. TCRdb's copy holds only in-frame clones and misses some; the assay was immunoSEQ multiplex PCR. The sample includes around 79,000 clones, 90% to 95% of them seen just once. The sample taken for sequencing was T cells isolated from PBMCs. The receptors come from a human donor in good health. Both conserved end residues are part of each CDR3. D genes are given only for firm matches. A clone size is listed for some rows: how often the clone was seen (once, few, many), or a class if it is expanded.

J gene | D gene | V gene | clone size | CDR3 DNA | CDR3 protein
TRBJ2-1 | TRBD2 | TRBV5-1 | . | TGCGCCAGCAGCTTGGCTCGCGGGGGGGCCACTGAGCAGTTCTTC | CASSLARGGATEQFF
TRBJ2-1 | . | TRBV19 | . | TGTGCCAGTAGTATGAAACAGGGCAATGAGCAGTTCTTC | CASSMKQGNEQFF
TRBJ2-7 | TRBD1 | TRBV7-9 | . | TGTGCCAGCAGCTTCTCGACAGGGCCAATGCAGCAGTACTTC | CASSFSTGPMQQYF
TRBJ2-1 | . | TRBV7-9 | . | TGTGCCAGCAGCGGCCGCGGGCCTGAGCAGTTCTTC | CASSGRGPEQFF
TRBJ2-5 | TRBD1 | TRBV18 | once | TGTGCCAGCTCACCCACAGGGGGTGGTGAGACCCAGTACTTC | CASSPTGGGETQYF
TRBJ2-1 | . | TRBV2 | . | TGTGCCAGCAGTGAGAGGAGATCCTACAATGAGCAGTTCTTC | CASSERRSYNEQFF
TRBJ1-4 | . | TRBV7-9 | . | TGTGCCAGCAGCGTGTCGGATGAAAAACTGTTTTTT | CASSVSDEKLFF
TRBJ2-3 | . | TRBV5-8 | . | TGTGCCAGCAGGCTTTGGGACTCCCGCACAGATACGCAGTATTTT | CASRLWDSRTDTQYF
TRBJ1-4 | TRBD1 | TRBV29-1 | . | TGCAGCGTGGGACAGGTTAATGAAAAACTGTTTTTT | CSVGQVNEKLFF
TRBJ2-3 | . | TRBV29-1 | . | TGCAGCGTGAGCACGGGGCAGGGGCCAAGCACAGATACGCAGTATTTT | CSVSTGQGPSTDTQYF